This TCR beta chain was retrieved from a study of T cell responses to AZD1222 COVID-19 vaccine. The CDR3 runs 14 residues. V gave up 4 bases and J gave up 8 bases, with 17 bases separating them. The germline gives CDR1 SGHRS, CDR2 YFSETQ. Method: immunoSEQ multiplex PCR; TCRdb's copy keeps in-frame clones and lacks some. This sample has approximately 70,000 clones, with 86% found just once. The chain uses TRBV5-1 and TRBJ2-3; D is possibly TRBD1 (6 bases). The sample in question was peripheral blood, obtained on day 0 of AZD1222 vaccination. The sequence came from an adult in good health. For the CDR3, the DNA is TGCGCCAGCAGCCCTCGACAGGACCCTCTTACGCAGTATTTT. Translating it yields CASSPRQDPLTQYF.